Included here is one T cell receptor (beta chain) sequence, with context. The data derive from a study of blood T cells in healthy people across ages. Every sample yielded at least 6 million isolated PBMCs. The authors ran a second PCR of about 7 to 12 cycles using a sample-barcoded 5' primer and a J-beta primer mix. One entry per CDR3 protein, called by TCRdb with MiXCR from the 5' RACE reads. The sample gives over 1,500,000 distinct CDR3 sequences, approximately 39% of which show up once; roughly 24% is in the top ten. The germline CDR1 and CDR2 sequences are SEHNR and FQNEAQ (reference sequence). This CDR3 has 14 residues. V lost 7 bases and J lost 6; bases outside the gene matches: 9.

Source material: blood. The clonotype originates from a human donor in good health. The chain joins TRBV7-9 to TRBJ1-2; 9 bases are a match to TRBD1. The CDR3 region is CASTEARDRDGYTF. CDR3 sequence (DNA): TGTGCCAGCACCGAAGCCCGGGACAGGGATGGCTACACCTTC.